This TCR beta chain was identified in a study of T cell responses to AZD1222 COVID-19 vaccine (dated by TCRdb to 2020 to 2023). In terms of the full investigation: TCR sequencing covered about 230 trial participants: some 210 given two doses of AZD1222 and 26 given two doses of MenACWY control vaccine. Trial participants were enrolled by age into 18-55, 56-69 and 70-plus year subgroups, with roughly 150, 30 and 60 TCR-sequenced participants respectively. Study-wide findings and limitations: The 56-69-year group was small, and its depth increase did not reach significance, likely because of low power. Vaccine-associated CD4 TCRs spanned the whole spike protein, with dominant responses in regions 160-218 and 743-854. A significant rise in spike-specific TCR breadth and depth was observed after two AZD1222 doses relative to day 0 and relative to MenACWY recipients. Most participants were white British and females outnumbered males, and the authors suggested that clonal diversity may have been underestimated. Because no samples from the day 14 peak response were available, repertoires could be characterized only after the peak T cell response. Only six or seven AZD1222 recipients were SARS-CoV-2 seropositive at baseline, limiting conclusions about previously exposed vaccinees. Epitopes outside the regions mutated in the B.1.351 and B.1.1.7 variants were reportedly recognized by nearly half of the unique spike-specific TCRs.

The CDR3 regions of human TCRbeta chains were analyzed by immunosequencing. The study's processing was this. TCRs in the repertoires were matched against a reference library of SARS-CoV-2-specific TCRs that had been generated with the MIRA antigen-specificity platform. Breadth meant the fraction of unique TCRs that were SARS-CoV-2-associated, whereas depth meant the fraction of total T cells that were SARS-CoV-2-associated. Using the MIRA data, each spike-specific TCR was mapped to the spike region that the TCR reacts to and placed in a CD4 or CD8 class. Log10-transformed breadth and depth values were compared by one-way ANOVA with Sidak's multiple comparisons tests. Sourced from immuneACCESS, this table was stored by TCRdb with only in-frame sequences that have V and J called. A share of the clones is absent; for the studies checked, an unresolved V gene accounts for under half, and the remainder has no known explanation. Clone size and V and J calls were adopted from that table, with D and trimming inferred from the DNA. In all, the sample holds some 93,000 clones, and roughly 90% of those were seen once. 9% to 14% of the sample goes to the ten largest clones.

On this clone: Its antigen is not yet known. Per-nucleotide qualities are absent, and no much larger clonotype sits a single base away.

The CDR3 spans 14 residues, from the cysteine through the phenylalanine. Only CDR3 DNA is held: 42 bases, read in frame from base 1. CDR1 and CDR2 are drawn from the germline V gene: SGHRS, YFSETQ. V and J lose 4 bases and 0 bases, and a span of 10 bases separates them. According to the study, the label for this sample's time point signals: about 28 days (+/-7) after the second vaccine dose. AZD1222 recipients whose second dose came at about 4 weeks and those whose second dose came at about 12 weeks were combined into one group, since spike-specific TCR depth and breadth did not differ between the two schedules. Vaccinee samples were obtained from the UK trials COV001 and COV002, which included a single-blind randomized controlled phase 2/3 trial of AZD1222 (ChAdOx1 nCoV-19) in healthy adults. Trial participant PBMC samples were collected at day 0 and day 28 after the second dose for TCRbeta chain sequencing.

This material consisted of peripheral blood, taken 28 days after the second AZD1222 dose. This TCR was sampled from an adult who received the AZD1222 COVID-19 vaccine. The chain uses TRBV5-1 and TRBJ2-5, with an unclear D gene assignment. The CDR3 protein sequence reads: CASSQRTNQETQYF. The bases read TGCGCCAGCAGCCAACGGACCAACCAAGAGACCCAGTACTTC.